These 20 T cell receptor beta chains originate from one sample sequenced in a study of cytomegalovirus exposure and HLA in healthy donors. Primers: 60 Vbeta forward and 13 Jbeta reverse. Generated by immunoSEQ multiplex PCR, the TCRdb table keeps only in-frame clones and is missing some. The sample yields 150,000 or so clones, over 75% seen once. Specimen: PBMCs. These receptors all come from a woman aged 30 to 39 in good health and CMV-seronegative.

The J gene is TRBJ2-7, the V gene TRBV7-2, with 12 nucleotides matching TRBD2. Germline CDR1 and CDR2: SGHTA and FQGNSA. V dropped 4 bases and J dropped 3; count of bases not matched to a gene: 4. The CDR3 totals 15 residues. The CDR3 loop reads CASSWGLAGDYEQYF. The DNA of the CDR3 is TGTGCCAGCAGCTGGGGACTAGCGGGCGACTACGAGCAGTACTTC.

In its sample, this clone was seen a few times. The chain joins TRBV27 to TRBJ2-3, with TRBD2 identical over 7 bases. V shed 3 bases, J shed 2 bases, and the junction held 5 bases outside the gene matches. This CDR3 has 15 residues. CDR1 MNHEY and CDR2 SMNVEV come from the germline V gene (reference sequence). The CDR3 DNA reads TGTGCCAGCAGTTTGCTAGCGGTACTCACAGATACGCAGTATTTT. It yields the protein CASSLLAVLTDTQYF.

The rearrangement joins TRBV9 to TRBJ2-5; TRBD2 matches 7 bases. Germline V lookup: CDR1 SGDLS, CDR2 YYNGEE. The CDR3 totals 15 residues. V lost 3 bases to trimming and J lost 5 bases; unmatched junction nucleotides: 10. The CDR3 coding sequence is TGTGCCAGCAGCGGGGGGGGGTGGGACGCGGAGACCCAGTACTTC. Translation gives CASSGGGWDAETQYF.

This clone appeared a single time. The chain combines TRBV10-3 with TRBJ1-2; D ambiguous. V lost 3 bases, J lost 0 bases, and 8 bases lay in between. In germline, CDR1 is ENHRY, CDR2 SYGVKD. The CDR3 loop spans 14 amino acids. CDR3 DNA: TGTGCCATCAGTGAACATCCATCTAACTATGGCTACACCTTC. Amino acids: CAISEHPSNYGYTF.

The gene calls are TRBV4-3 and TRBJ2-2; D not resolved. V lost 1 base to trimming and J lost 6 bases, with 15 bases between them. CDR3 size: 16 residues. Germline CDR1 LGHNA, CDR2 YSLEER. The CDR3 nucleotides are TGCGCCAGCAGCCAAGGCAAAGCGCCGACCTCCGGGGAGCTGTTTTTT. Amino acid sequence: CASSQGKAPTSGELFF.

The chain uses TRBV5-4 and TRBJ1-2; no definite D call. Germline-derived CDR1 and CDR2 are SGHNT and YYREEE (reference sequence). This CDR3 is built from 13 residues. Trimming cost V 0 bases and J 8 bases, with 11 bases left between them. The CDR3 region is CASSLAPREGYTF. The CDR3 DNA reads TGTGCCAGCAGCTTGGCCCCCCGGGAGGGCTACACCTTC.

Here the CDR3 DNA reads TGTGCCAGCAGCTTAGCCAGAGGACAGCCGGGACTAGGCTTCCAAGAGACCCAGTACTTC. Protein product: CASSLARGQPGLGFQETQYF. V is TRBV7-8 and J is TRBJ2-5; TRBD2 agrees at 8 bases. J lost 1 base, V lost 0 bases, and 16 bases had no gene match. The length of the CDR3 is 20 residues. The V gene's germline CDR1 is SGHVS and CDR2 FQNEAQ.

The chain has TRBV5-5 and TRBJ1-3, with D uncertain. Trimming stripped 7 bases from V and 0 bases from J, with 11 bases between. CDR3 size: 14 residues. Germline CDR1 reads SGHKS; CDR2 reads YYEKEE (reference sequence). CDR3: CASAEAASGNTIYF. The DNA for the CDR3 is TGTGCCAGCGCCGAGGCAGCCTCTGGAAACACCATATATTTT.

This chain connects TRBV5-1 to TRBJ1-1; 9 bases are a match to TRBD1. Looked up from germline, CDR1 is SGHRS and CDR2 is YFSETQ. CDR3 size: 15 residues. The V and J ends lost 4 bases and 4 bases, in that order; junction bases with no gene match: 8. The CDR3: CASSTHPGQGTEAFF. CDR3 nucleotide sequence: TGCGCCAGCAGCACCCATCCGGGACAGGGCACTGAAGCTTTCTTT.

The DNA of the CDR3 is TGCGCCAGCAGCTTGAGCCCAGACAGGGGTCTATATGGCTACACCTTC. As protein: CASSLSPDRGLYGYTF. The chain has TRBV5-1 and TRBJ1-2; 8 bases fit TRBD1. Germline values: CDR1 SGHRS, CDR2 YFSETQ. J lost 5 bases, V lost 1 base, and 10 bases had no gene match. The CDR3 covers 16 residues.

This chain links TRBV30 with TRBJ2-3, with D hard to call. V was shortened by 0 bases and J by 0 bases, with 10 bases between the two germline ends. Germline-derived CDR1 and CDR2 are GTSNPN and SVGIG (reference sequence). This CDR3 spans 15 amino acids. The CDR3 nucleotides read TGTGCCTGGAGTGTACGTGAGGATAGCACAGATACGCAGTATTTT. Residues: CAWSVREDSTDTQYF.

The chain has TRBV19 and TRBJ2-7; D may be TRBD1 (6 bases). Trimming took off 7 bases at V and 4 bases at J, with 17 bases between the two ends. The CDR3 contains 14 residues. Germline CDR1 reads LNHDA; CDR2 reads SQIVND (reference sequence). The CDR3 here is CASIPRGNQYEQYF. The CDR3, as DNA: TGTGCCAGTATCCCTAGGGGGAACCAATACGAGCAGTACTTC.

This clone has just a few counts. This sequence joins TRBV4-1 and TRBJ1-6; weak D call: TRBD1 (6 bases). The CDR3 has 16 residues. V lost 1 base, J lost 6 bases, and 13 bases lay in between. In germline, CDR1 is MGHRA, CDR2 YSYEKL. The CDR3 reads CASSQGGGMPNSPLHF. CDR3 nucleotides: TGCGCCAGCAGCCAAGGAGGGGGAATGCCTAATTCACCCCTCCACTTT.

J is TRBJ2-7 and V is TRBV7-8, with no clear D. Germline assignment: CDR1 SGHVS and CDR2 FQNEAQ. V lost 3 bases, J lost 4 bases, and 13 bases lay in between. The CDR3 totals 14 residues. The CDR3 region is CASSLFTTPYEQYF. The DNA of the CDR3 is TGTGCCAGCAGCTTGTTCACTACACCTTACGAGCAGTACTTC.

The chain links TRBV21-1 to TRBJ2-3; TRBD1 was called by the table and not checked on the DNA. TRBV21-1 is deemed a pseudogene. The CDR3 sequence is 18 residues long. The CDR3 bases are TGTGCCAGCAGCAAAGAAAGAGGACATTGTAGCAGCACAGATACGCAGTATTTT. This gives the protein CASSKERGHCSSTDTQYF.

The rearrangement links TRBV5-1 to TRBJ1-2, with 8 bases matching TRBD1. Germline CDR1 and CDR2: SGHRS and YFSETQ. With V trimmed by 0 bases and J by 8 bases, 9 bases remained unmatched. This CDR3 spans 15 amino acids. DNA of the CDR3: TGCGCCAGCAGCTTGGACGGGACAGGAGCTAGGGGCTACACCTTC. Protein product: CASSLDGTGARGYTF.

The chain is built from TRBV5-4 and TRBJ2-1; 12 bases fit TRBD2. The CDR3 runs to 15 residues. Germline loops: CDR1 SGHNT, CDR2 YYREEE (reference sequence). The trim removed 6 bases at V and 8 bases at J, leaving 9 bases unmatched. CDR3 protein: CASTLRTSGIDEQFF. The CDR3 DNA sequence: TGTGCCAGCACCCTCCGGACTAGCGGGATAGATGAGCAGTTCTTC.

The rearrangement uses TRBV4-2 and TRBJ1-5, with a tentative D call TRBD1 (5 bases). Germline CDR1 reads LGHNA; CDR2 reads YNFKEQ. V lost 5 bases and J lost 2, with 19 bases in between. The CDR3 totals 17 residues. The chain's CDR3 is CASSGVQGGYGNQPQHF. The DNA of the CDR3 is TGTGCCAGCAGCGGAGTCCAGGGCGGTTATGGCAATCAGCCCCAGCATTTT.

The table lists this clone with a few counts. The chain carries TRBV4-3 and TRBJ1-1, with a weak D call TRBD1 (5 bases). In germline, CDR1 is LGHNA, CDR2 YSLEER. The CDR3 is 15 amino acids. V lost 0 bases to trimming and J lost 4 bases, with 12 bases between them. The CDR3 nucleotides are TGCGCCAGCAGCCAAGAAGAGACAGCTACCACTGAAGCTTTCTTT. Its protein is CASSQEETATTEAFF.

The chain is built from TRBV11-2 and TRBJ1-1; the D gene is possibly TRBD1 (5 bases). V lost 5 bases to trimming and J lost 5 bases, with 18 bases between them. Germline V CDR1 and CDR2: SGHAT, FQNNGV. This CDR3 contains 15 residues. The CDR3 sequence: CASSATRGVGTEAFF. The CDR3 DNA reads TGTGCCAGCAGCGCGACTAGGGGAGTGGGGACTGAAGCTTTCTTT.